This TCR beta chain comes out of a study of CD8 T cells in ankylosing spondylitis. This CDR3 has 15 amino acids. With 7 bases removed from V and 4 bases from J, the gap between germline ends came to 19 bases. TCRdb reanalysed the 5' RACE reads using MiXCR and keeps one entry per CDR3 protein. The table records a few hundred thousand distinct CDR3 sequences, about 7.3% of them present only once. Study-level points and caveats: Ankylosing spondylitis blood appeared to be characterized by a TCR beta motif of under 10 highly homologous variants.

This clonotype was seen at least ten times. Its antigen is still unknown. This TCR was sampled from a male donor with ankylosing spondylitis. The material sequenced was blood, either unsorted or a sorted T cell fraction (not recorded which). The chain couples TRBV12-3 or TRBV12-4 to TRBJ1-2; D may be TRBD1 (6 bases). CDR3 nucleotides: TGTGCCAGCAAAAGGGGGTCTAGCTTTAGCTATGGCTACACCTTC. This translates into CASKRGSSFSYGYTF.